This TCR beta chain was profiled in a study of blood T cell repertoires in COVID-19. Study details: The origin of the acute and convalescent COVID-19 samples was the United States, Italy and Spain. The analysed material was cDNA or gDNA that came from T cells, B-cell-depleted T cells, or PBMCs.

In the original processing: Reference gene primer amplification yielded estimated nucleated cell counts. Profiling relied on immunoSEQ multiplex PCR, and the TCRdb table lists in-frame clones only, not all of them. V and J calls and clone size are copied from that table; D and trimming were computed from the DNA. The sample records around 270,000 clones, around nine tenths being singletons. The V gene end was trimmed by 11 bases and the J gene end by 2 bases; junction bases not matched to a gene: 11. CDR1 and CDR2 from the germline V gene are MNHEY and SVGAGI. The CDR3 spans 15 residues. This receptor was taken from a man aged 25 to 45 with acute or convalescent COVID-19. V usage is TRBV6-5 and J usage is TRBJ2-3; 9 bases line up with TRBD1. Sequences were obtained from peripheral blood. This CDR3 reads CAGRKQGANTDTQYF. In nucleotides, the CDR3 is TGTGCCGGCCGGAAACAGGGGGCGAACACAGATACGCAGTATTTT.